This TCR beta chain comes out of a study of metastatic and nonmetastatic thyroid tumors. In the original processing: Variation in CDR3 across clinicopathological groups served as the basis for constructing a distant-metastasis classifier in papillary thyroid cancer. TCRdb re-clonotyped the PCR reads through MiXCR. Here the V and J calls rest on TCRdb's processing, not on the authors' analysis. The data show 30,000 to 40,000 clones, roughly 15% seen once. No treatment had been given to any patient before thyroid surgery. The V gene's germline CDR1 is LGHDT and CDR2 YNNKEL (reference sequence). Trimming removed 2 bases at V and 11 bases at J, with 16 bases between. This CDR3 has 15 residues. This clone showed up many times.

The sequencing sample was made of blood. This chain connects TRBV3-1 to TRBJ1-6; D possibly corresponds to TRBD1 (5 bases). This receptor was taken from a male donor with papillary thyroid cancer or a benign thyroid nodule (not recorded which). Some clones in this sample may be carry-over from other donors' samples. The CDR3 protein is CASSQSFGGLTPLHF. The CDR3 bases are TGTGCCAGCAGCCAATCATTTGGGGGGTTGACACCCCTCCACTTT. Looking up the rest from reference TRBV3-1 and TRBJ1-6 gives the full variable domain: DTAVSQTPKYLVTQMGNDKSIKCEQNLGHDTMYWYKQDSKKFLKIMFSYNNKELIINETVPNRFSPKSPDKAHLNLHINSLELGDSAVYFCASSQSFGGLTPLHFGNGTRLTVT.